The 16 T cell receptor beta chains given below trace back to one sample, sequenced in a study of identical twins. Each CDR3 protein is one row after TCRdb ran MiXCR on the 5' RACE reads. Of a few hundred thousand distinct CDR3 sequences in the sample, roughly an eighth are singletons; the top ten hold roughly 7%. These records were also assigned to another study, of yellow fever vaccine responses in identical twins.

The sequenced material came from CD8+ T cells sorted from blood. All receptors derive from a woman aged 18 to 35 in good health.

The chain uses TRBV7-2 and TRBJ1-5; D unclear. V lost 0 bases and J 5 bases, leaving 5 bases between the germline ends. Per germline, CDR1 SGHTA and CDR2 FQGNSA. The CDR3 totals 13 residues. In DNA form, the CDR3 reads TGTGCCAGCAGCTTAGCCCCCCATCAGCCCCAGCATTTT. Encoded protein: CASSLAPHQPQHF.

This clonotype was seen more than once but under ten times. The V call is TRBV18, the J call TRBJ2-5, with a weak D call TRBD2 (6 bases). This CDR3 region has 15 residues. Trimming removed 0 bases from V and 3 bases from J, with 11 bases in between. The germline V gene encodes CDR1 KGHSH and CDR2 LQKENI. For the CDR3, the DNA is TGTGCCAGCTCACCACCGGGGGGACTGGAAGAGACCCAGTACTTC. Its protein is CASSPPGGLEETQYF.

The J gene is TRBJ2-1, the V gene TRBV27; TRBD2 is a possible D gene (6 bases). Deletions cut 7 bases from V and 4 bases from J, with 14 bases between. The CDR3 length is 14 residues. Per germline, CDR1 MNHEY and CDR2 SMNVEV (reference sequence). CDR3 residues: CASTTIGGYNEQFF. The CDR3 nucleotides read TGTGCCAGCACCACAATCGGGGGTTACAATGAGCAGTTCTTC.

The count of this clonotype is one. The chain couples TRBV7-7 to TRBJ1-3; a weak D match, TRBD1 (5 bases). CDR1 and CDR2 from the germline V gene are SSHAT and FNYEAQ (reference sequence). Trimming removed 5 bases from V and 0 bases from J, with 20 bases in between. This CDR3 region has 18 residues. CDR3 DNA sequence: TGTGCCAGCAGCCCGTGGGGGGGGGGAGCAGCCTCTGGAAACACCATATATTTT. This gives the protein CASSPWGGGAASGNTIYF.

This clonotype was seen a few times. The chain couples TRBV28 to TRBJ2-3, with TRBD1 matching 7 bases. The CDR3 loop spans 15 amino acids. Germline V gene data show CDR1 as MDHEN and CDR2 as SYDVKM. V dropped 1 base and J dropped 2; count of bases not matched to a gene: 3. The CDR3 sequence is CASSLSGTVTDTQYF. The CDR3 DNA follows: TGTGCCAGCAGTTTATCGGGGACAGTCACAGATACGCAGTATTTT.

The CDR3 DNA is TGTGCCAGTAGTAAACTAGCGGAGAGCACAGATACGCAGTATTTT. As protein: CASSKLAESTDTQYF. The gene calls are TRBV19 and TRBJ2-3; the match to TRBD2 covers 8 bases. CDR1 is LNHDA, CDR2 SQIVND, per germline (reference sequence). J was trimmed by 0 bases and V by 4 bases; bases with no gene match: 3. The CDR3 extends over 15 amino acids. Based on the CDR3 plus reference TRBV19 and TRBJ2-3, the full variable domain is DGGITQSPKYLFRKEGQNVTLSCEQNLNHDAMYWYRQDPGQGLRLIYYSQIVNDFQKGDIAEGYSVSREKKESFPLTVTSAQKNPTAFYLCASSKLAESTDTQYFGPGTRLTVL.

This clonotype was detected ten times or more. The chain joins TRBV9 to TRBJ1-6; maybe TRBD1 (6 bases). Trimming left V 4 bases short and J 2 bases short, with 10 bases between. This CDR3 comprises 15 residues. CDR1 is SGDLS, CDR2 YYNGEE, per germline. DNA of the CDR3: TGTGCCAGCAGCTCCAGGACAGCCTATAATTCACCCCTCCACTTT. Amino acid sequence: CASSSRTAYNSPLHF.

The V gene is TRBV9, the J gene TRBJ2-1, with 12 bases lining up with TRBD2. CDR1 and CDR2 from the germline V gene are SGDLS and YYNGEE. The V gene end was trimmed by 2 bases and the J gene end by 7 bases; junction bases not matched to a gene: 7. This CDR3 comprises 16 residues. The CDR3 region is CASSVGLAGNVNEQFF. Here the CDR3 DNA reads TGTGCCAGCAGCGTCGGACTAGCGGGAAATGTGAATGAGCAGTTCTTC.

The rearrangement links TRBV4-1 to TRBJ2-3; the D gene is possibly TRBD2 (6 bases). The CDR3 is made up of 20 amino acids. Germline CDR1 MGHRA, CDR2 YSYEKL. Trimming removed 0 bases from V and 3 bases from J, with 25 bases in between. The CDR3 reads CASSQDSYSGPGEFTDTQYF. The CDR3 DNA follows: TGCGCCAGCAGCCAAGATAGTTATTCTGGTCCGGGAGAATTTACAGATACGCAGTATTTT.

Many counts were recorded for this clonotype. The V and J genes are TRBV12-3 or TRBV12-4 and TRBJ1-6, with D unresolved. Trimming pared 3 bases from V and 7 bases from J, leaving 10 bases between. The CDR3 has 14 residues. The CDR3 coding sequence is TGTGCCAGCAGTTTTGAAGGGCTGAATTCACCCCTCCACTTT. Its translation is CASSFEGLNSPLHF.

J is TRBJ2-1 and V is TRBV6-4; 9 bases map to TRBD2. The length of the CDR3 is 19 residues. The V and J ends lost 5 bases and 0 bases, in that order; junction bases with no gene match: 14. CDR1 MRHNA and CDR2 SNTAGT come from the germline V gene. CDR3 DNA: TGTGCCAGCAGTCACCTAGCGGGACTTGGGGTGACCTCCTACAATGAGCAGTTCTTC. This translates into CASSHLAGLGVTSYNEQFF.

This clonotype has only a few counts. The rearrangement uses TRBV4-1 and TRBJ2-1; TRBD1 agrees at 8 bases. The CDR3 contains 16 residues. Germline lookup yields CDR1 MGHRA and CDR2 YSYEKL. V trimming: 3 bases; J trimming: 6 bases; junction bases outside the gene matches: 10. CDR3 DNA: TGCGCCAGCAGCCACCAAGTTGACAGGGGAGGCAATGAGCAGTTCTTC. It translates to CASSHQVDRGGNEQFF.

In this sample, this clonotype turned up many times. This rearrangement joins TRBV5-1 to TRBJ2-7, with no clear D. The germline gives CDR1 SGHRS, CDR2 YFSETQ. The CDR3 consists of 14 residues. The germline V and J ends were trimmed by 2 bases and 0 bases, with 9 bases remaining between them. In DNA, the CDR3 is TGCGCCAGCAGCTTAGGATTGGGCTCCTACGAGCAGTACTTC. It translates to CASSLGLGSYEQYF. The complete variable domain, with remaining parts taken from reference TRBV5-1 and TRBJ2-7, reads KAGVTQTPRYLIKTRGQQVTLSCSPISGHRSVSWYQQTPGQGLQFLFEYFSETQRNKGNFPGRFSGRQFSNSRSEMNVSTLELGDSALYLCASSLGLGSYEQYFGPGTRLTVT.

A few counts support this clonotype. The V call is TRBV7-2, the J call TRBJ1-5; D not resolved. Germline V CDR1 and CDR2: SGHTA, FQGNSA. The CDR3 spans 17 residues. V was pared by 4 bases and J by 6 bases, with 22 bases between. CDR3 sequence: CASSSGERVVGGQPQHF. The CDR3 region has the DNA TGTGCCAGCAGCTCCGGAGAGAGGGTGGTAGGCGGTCAGCCCCAGCATTTT.

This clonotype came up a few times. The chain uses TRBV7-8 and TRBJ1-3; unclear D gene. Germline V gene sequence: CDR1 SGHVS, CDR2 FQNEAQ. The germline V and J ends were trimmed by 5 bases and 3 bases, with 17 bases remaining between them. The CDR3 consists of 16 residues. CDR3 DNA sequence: TGTGCCAGCAGCGGGCAGTACACGGCAGGTGGAAACACCATATATTTT. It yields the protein CASSGQYTAGGNTIYF.

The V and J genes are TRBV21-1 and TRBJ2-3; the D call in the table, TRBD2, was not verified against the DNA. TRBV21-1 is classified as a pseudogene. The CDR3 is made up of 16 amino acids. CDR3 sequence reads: CASSNRLSGSADTQYF. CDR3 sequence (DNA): TGTGCCAGCAGCAACCGCCTTAGCGGGAGTGCAGATACGCAGTATTTT.